The clone carrying this T cell receptor beta chain has a handful of counts. Its antigen is unidentified. Prior to thyroid surgery, none of the patients had received any treatment. Per the germline V gene, CDR1 is MNHNS and CDR2 is SASEGT. The CDR3 loop spans 14 amino acids. V lost 6 bases and J 0 bases, leaving 12 bases between the germline ends. TCRdb re-clonotyped the PCR reads through MiXCR. The sample includes around 21,000 clones, around 40% of them seen just once. The data derive from a study of metastatic and nonmetastatic thyroid tumors. Whole-study results and caveats: A significant increase in TCR beta diversity was reportedly seen in malignant thyroid tumors relative to benign nodules, in blood and tumor.

The specimen was tumor tissue. This sequence originates from a female donor with papillary thyroid cancer or a benign thyroid nodule (not recorded which). Some clones in this sample may be carry-over from other donors' samples. V and J are TRBV6-1 and TRBJ2-7, with D possibly being TRBD1 (6 bases). The CDR3 region is CASRQGALSYEQYF. For the CDR3, the DNA is TGTGCCAGCAGACAGGGTGCCCTCTCCTACGAGCAGTACTTC.